This paragraph reports one TCR beta chain. Its specificity is not known. This sample was included in a study of T cell responses to AZD1222 COVID-19 vaccine. Overall study results and limits: Among those given AZD1222, only six were seropositive at baseline.

CDR3 size: 17 residues. V shed 3 bases and J 6 bases; nucleotides not matched to a gene: 15. Germline CDR1 SGHDT, CDR2 YYEEEE. Clones were sequenced by immunoSEQ multiplex PCR, and TCRdb holds only the in-frame ones, with some missing. The sample has 100,000 to 120,000 clones; about nine tenths are singletons. This chain uses TRBV5-6 with TRBJ1-2; the match to TRBD1 covers 9 bases. The sample consisted of peripheral blood, taken on day 0 of AZD1222 vaccination. The TCR comes from an adult in good health. In nucleotides, the CDR3 is TGTGCCAGCAGCTCGTGGGGTCCGGGACAGGGTATAAATGGCTACACCTTC. Translated, it gives CASSSWGPGQGINGYTF.